These T cell receptor beta chains were read from a single sample in a study of blood T cell repertoires in COVID-19. Here immunoSEQ multiplex PCR was the method, and the copy in TCRdb shows in-frame clones only, minus some. The data show hundreds of thousands of clones, with 89% seen just once and roughly 6% held by the top ten. The material sequenced was peripheral blood. The receptor source for this set is a man aged 60 to 69 who had recovered from COVID-19. Both conserved end residues are part of each CDR3. The D gene is left open where the match is weak. The listing skips clone size in some rows; elsewhere it reads once, few, many or a size class.

TRBD1 | 14 | TRBJ2-5 | TRBV5-4 | NA | TGTGCCAGCAGCATTTCGACAGGGCAAGAGACCCAGTACTTC | CASSISTGQETQYF
TRBD1 | 16 | TRBJ2-3 | TRBV7-9 | NA | TGTGCCAGCAGCCCCGGGACAGTCACTAGCACAGATACGCAGTATTTT | CASSPGTVTSTDTQYF
TRBD2 | 15 | TRBJ2-1 | TRBV2 | NA | TGTGCCAGCAGTCTAGGACTAGCGGGGGTTCAGGAGCAGTTCTTC | CASSLGLAGVQEQFF
NA | 14 | TRBJ2-7 | TRBV30 | NA | TGTGCCTGGAGTGTACGGGGGAGAGGGAGCGAGCAGTACTTC | CAWSVRGRGSEQYF
NA | 16 | TRBJ2-2 | TRBV19 | NA | TGTGCCAGTAGTATAGACACGCGACCTAGGGGCGGGGAGCTGTTTTTT | CASSIDTRPRGGELFF
TRBD1 | 14 | TRBJ1-6 | TRBV27 | once | TGTGCCAGCGGGTACGGGACAGGCGATTCACCCCTCCACTTT | CASGYGTGDSPLHF
NA | 16 | TRBJ2-7 | TRBV9 | NA | TGTGCCAGCAGCGTAGGGTTAGCGGTGCCCTCCTACGAGCAGTACTTC | CASSVGLAVPSYEQYF
TRBD2 | 15 | TRBJ2-3 | TRBV9 | NA | TGTGCCAGCAGCGTAGAGGGACTAGCGGGGGTGGTGCAGTATTTT | CASSVEGLAGVVQYF
NA | 12 | TRBJ2-7 | TRBV30 | NA | TGTGCCTGGAGAGAAGGGACTTACGAGCAGTACTTC | CAWREGTYEQYF
TRBD1 | 15 | TRBJ1-5 | TRBV4-2 | NA | TGTGCCAGCAGCCCGGGTGACAGGGTCAATCAGCCCCAGCATTTT | CASSPGDRVNQPQHF
NA | 12 | TRBJ1-1 | TRBV10-3 | NA | TGTGCCATCAGTGAGACAATGACTGAAGCTTTCTTT | CAISETMTEAFF
TRBD1 | 19 | TRBJ1-2 | TRBV5-4 | NA | TGTGCCAGCAGCTCCCCAGCGACAGGGGAGTTTTTAACTCCTAGGCGCTACACCTTC | CASSSPATGEFLTPRRYTF
NA | 12 | TRBJ2-4 | TRBV19 | NA | TGTGCCAGTAGGGCGGGTGGAAACATTCAGTACTTC | CASRAGGNIQYF
TRBD1 | 17 | TRBJ2-2 | TRBV11-3 | NA | TGTGCCAGCAGCCCAAGACAGGGGTCAACTCACACCGGGGAGCTGTTTTTT | CASSPRQGSTHTGELFF
NA | 14 | TRBJ2-2 | TRBV7-9 | once | TGTGCCAGCAGCCGGGACACCGACACCGGGGAGCTGTTTTTT | CASSRDTDTGELFF
TRBD2 | 15 | TRBJ2-5 | TRBV28 | NA | TGTGCCAGCTCCAAGACTAGCCTAGGAAGAGAGACCCAGTACTTC | CASSKTSLGRETQYF
TRBD1 | 12 | TRBJ1-1 | TRBV5-8 | NA | TGTGCCAGCATGAGGACAGGTGCTGAAGCTTTCTTT | CASMRTGAEAFF
NA | 15 | TRBJ2-2 | TRBV9 | NA | TGTGCCAGCAGCTCCCGGGACATAACCACCGGGGAGCTGTTTTTT | CASSSRDITTGELFF